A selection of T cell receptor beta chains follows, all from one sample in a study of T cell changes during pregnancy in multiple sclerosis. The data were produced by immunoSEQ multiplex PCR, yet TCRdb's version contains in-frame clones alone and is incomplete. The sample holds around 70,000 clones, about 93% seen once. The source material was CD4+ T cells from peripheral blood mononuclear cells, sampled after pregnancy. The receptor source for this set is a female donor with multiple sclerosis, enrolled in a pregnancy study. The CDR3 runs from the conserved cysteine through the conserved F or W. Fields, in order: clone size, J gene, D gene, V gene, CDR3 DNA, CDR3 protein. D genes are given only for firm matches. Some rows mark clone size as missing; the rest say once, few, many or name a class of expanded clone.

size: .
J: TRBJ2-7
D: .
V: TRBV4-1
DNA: TGCGCCAGCAGCCAAGATAGCGCAGTTATCTCCTACGAGCAGTACTTC
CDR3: CASSQDSAVISYEQYF

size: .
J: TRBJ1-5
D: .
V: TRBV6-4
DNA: TGTGCCAGCAGTGCGGTTCCCGGGCAGCCCCAGCATTTT
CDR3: CASSAVPGQPQHF

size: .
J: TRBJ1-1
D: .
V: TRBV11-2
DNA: TGTGCCAGCAGCCCGCAGACAGATTGGGGTGAAGCTTTCTTT
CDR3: CASSPQTDWGEAFF

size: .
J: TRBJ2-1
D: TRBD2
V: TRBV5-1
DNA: TGCGCCAGCAGCGGGGGGACTAGTGGAAATGAGCAGTTCTTC
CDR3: CASSGGTSGNEQFF

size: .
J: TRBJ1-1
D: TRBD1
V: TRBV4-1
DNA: TGCGCCAGCAGCCAAGGGGACAGGGACGACCCGGGAGCTTTCTTT
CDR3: CASSQGDRDDPGAFF

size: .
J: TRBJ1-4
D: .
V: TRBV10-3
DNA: TGTGCCATCAGTGAGACCGACAGAAGTAATGAAAAACTGTTTTTT
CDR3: CAISETDRSNEKLFF

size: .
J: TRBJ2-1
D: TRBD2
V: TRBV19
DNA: TGTGCCAGTAGCTTAGGTGGGGGGACTAGCGGGAGCGATGAGCAGTTCTTC
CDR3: CASSLGGGTSGSDEQFF

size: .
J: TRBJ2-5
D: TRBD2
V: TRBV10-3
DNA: TGTGCCATCAGTGAAAAACTAGCGGGTGTCCAAGAGACCCAGTACTTC
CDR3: CAISEKLAGVQETQYF

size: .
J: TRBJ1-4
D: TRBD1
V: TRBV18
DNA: TGTGCCAGCTCAGTGGACAGGGGGCGCGTTGAAAAACTGTTTTTT
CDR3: CASSVDRGRVEKLFF

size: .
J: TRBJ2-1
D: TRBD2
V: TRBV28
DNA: TGTGCCAGCAGTTTTGCGGGAGCCACCTACAATGAGCAGTTCTTC
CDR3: CASSFAGATYNEQFF

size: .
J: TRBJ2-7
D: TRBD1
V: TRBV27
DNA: TGTGCCAGCAGTCGGACAGGGGGGACTTCGCAACAATACGAGCAGTACTTC
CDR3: CASSRTGGTSQQYEQYF

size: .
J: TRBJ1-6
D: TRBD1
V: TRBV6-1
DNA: TGTGCCAGCTCGGGACAGGTTATTGGGGATTCACCCCTCCACTTT
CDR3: CASSGQVIGDSPLHF

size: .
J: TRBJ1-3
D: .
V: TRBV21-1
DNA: TGTGCCAGCAGCAAAGCACGGGGGGCCTCTGGAAACACCATATATTTT
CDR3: CASSKARGASGNTIYF

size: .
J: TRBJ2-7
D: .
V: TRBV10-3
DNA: TGTGCCACCGCGGCCACCGGCCCCTCCTACGAGCAGTACTTC
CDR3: CATAATGPSYEQYF

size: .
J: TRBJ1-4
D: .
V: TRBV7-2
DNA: TGTGCCAGCAGCTTAGCGAAGGGGGTAGCTAATGAAAAACTGTTTTTT
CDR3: CASSLAKGVANEKLFF

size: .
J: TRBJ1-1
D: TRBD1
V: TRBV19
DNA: TGTGCCAGTAGTTCGGACAGGGGGCGGTTCATGAACACTGAAGCTTTCTTT
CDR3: CASSSDRGRFMNTEAFF

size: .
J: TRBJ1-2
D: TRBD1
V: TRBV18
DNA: TGTGCCAGCTCACCACAGGGGGCAAAGAACTATGGCTACACCTTC
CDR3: CASSPQGAKNYGYTF

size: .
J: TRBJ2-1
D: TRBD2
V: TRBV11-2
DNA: TGTGCCAGCAGCTTACGGACTAGCGGGAAAAATGAGCAGTTCTTC
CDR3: CASSLRTSGKNEQFF

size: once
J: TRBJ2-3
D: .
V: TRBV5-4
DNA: TGTGCCAGCAGCCATAACAGGGCAGATACGCAGTATTTT
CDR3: CASSHNRADTQYF

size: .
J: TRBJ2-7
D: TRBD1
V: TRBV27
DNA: TGTGCCAGCAGTTTCTACCCGGGACAGTACTACGAGCAGTACTTC
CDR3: CASSFYPGQYYEQYF

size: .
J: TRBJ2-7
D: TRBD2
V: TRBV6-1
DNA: TGTGCCAGCAGTTTTTCGGGACTAGCGTGGGAGCAGTACTTC
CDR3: CASSFSGLAWEQYF

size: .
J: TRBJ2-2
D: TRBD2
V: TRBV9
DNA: TGTGCCAGCAGCCCAAGACGGACTAGCGGGGGGGCCGGTGAGGCCGGGGAGCTGTTTTTT
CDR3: CASSPRRTSGGAGEAGELFF

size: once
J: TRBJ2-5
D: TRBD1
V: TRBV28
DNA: TGTGCCAGCAGTTCCGGGACAGGGTTGGAGACCCAGTACTTC
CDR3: CASSSGTGLETQYF

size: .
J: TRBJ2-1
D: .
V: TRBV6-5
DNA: TGTGCCAGCAGGGTCTCGGGGAAGTTCTTC
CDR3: CASRVSGKFF

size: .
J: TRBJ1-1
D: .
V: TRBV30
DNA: TGTGCCTGGAGTGTTCGGGGGGTGAACACTGAAGCTTTCTTT
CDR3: CAWSVRGVNTEAFF

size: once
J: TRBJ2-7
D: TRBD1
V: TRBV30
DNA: TGTGCCTGGAGTGTAGAGACAGGGAGCTCCTACGAGCAGTACTTC
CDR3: CAWSVETGSSYEQYF

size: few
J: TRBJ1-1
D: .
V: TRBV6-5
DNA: TGTGCCAGCAGCGTACAGAGGGACACTGAAGCTTTCTTT
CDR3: CASSVQRDTEAFF

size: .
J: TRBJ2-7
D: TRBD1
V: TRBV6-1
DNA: TGTGCCAGCAGTGGACAGGGTACCCCGGGCAACGAGCAGTACTTC
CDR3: CASSGQGTPGNEQYF

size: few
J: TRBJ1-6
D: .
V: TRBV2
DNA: TGTGCCAGCAGTGGGGAGGATTCACCCCTCCACTTT
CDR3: CASSGEDSPLHF

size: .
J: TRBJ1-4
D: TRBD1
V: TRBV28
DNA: TGTGCCAGCAGTTTACTGGGACAGGGAGGAGAAAAGCTGTTTTTT
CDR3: CASSLLGQGGEKLFF

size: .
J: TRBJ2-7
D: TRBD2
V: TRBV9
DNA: TGTGCCAGCAGCGTAGGGTTGGGGGGGACCCCCTACGAGCAGTACTTC
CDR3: CASSVGLGGTPYEQYF

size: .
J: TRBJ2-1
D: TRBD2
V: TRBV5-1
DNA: TGCGCCAGCGGCGGCGTAGCGGGGGTCGCCTACAATGAGCAGTTCTTC
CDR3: CASGGVAGVAYNEQFF

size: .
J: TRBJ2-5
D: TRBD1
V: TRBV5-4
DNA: TGTGCCAGCAGCACAAACAGGGGGCTGCAAGAGACCCAGTACTTC
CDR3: CASSTNRGLQETQYF

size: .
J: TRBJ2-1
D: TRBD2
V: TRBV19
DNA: TGTGCCAGTAGTATCGGGACTAGCGGGAGGGGGAATGAGCAGTTCTTC
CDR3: CASSIGTSGRGNEQFF

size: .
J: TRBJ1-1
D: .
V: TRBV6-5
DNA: TGTGCCAGCAGCCGAGGAGGGATGAACACTGAAGCTTTCTTT
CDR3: CASSRGGMNTEAFF

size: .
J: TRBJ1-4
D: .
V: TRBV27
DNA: TGTGCCAGCAGTTTAGGGTGGGCTGGTGAAAAACTGTTTTTT
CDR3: CASSLGWAGEKLFF

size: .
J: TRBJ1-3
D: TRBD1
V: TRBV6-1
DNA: TGTGCCAGCAGTCCGATCCAGGGGGGAGGAAACACCATATATTTT
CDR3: CASSPIQGGGNTIYF

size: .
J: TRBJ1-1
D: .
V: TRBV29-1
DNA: TGCAGCGTTAGGGGCATGAACACTGAAGCTTTCTTT
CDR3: CSVRGMNTEAFF

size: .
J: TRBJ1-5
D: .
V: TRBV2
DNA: TGTGCCAGCGGAAAGGGACTAGGGGGGAATCAGCCCCAGCATTTT
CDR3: CASGKGLGGNQPQHF

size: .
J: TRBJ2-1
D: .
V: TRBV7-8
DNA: TGTGCCAGCAGTTCTAGCTCCACCTCGTACAATGAGCAGTTCTTC
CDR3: CASSSSSTSYNEQFF

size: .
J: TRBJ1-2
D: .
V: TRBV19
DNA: TGTGCCAGTAGTATGTTCCAGGGGAAGACGTATGGCTACACCTTC
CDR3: CASSMFQGKTYGYTF

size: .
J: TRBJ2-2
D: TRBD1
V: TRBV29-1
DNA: TGCAGCGTTAAAAACCCGCTCGGGACAGAGAACACCGGGGAGCTGTTTTTT
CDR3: CSVKNPLGTENTGELFF

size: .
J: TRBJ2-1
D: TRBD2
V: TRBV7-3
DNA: TGTGCCAGCAGCCCTGGACTAGCGGGAGTAGAGGAGCAGTTCTTC
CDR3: CASSPGLAGVEEQFF

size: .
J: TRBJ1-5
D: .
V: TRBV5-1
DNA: TGCGCCAGCAGCTTGGACGGAGGGTCGAACAATCAGCCCCAGCATTTT
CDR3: CASSLDGGSNNQPQHF

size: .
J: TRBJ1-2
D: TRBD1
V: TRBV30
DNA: TGTGCCTGGAGGTGGGGACAGGGATATGGCTACACCTTC
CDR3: CAWRWGQGYGYTF

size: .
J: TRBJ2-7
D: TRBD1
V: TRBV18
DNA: TGTGCCAGCTCACGGGACAGCTCCTACGAGCAGTACTTC
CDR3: CASSRDSSYEQYF

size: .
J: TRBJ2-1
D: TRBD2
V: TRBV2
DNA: TGTGCCAGCAGGACGGGAGGGGTCTACAATGAGCAGTTCTTC
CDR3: CASRTGGVYNEQFF

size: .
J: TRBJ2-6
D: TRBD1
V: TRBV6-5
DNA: TGTGCCAGCAGCATGACAGGGTCTGGGGCCAACGTCCTGACTTTC
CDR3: CASSMTGSGANVLTF

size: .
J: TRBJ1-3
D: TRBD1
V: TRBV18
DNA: TGTGCCAGCTCACTTGGGACAGGGGTACGTGGAAACACCATATATTTT
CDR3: CASSLGTGVRGNTIYF

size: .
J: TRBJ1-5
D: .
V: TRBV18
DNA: TGTGCCAGCTCACTCCGACAGGTAGATAGCAATCAGCCCCAGCATTTT
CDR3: CASSLRQVDSNQPQHF

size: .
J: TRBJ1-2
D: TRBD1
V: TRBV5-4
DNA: TGTGCCAGCAGCGCTGGACAGGTCGGGACCCAGGGCTACACCTTC
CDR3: CASSAGQVGTQGYTF

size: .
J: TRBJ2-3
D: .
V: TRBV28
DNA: TGTGCCAGCAGTTTATCGGGAGTTAGCACAGATACGCAGTATTTT
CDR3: CASSLSGVSTDTQYF